The text below deals with one TCR beta chain. These data belong to a study of blood T cell repertoires in COVID-19. The CDR3 is 15 residues long. Germline V lookup: CDR1 SGHNT, CDR2 YENEEA. Trimming cost V 1 base and J 4 bases, with 12 bases left between them. Authors' methods: Reference gene primer amplification gave nucleated cell count estimates. Repertoires were generated with immunoSEQ multiplex PCR, while TCRdb's copy carries only in-frame clones and drops some. That table supplies the V and J calls and clone size; D and trimming were determined from the DNA. This table has about 67,000 clones, 87% appearing once.

This clonotype was sampled from a man aged 45-65 years with active COVID-19. Sequencing used peripheral blood. J is TRBJ2-3 and V is TRBV11-3, with a possible D match to TRBD2 (5 bases). CDR3 bases: TGTGCCAGCAGCTTAGGAGGCGGGTTAGCAGATACGCAGTATTTT. It translates to CASSLGGGLADTQYF.